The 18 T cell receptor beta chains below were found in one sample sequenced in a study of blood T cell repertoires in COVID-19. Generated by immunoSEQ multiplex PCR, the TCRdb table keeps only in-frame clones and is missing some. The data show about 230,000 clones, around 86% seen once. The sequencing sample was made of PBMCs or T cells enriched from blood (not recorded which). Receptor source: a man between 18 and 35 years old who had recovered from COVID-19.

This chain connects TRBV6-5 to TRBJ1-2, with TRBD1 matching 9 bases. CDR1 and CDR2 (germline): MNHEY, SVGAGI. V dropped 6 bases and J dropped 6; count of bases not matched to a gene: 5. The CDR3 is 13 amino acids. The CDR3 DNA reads TGTGCCAGCAGAACGGACAGGGGCCATGGCTACACCTTC. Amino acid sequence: CASRTDRGHGYTF.

The DNA for the CDR3 is TGTGCCAGCAGCCACGGGTTAGCGGGGGGCCAGTTCTTC. Protein sequence: CASSHGLAGGQFF. The chain is built from TRBV6-6 and TRBJ2-1; 10 nucleotides line up with TRBD2. The CDR3 totals 13 residues. Germline values: CDR1 MNHNY, CDR2 SVGAGI (reference sequence). V lost 6 bases and J lost 13; bases outside the gene matches: 9.

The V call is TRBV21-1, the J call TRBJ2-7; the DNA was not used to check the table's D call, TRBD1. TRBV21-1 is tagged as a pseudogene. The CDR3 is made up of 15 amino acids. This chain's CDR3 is CASPVSLAPSYEQYF. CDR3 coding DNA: TGTGCCAGCCCTGTTTCCCTGGCACCCTCCTACGAGCAGTACTTC.

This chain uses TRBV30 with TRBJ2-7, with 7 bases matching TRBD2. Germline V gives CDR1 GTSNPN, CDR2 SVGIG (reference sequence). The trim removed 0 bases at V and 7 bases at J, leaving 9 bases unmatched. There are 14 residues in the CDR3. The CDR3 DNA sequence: TGTGCCTGGAGTGTAGGACTAGGATCGTTGGAGCAGTACTTC. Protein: CAWSVGLGSLEQYF.

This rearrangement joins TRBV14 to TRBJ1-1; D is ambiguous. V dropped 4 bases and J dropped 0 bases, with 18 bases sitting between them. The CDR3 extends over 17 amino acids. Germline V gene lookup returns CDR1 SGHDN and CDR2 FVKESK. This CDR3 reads CASSRAIRRDLNTEAFF. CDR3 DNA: TGTGCCAGCAGCCGAGCGATTCGGAGAGATTTGAACACTGAAGCTTTCTTT.

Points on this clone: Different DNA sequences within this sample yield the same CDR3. CDR3 DNA sequence: TGCAGTGCGGCAGGGTCCTATGGCTACACCTTC. Protein product: CSAAGSYGYTF. This sequence joins TRBV20-1 and TRBJ1-2; TRBD1 is a possible D gene (5 bases). V gave up 6 bases and J gave up 4 bases, with 9 bases separating them. Germline V lookup: CDR1 DFQATT, CDR2 SNEGSKA (reference sequence). The CDR3 is 11 residues long.

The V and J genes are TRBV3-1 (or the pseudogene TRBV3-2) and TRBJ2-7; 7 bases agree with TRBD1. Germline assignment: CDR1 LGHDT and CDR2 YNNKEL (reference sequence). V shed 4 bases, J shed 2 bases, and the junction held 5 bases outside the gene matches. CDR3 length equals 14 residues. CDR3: CASSPHRGAYEQYF. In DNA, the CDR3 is TGTGCCAGCAGCCCCCACAGGGGCGCCTACGAGCAGTACTTC.

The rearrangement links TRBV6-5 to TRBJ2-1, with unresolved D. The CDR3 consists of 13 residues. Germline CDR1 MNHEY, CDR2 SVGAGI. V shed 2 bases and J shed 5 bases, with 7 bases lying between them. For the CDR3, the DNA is TGTGCCAGCAGTTACCTTCGGGACAATGAGCAGTTCTTC. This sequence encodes CASSYLRDNEQFF.

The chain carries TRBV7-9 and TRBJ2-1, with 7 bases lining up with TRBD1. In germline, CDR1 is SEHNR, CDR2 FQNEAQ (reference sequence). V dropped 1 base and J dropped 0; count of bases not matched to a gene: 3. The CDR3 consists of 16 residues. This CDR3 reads CASSLEGGVSYNEQFF. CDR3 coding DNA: TGTGCCAGCAGCTTAGAAGGGGGCGTCTCCTACAATGAGCAGTTCTTC.

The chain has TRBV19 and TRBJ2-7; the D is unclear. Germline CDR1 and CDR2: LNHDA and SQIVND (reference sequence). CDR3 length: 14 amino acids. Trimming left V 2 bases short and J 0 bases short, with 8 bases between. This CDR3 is CASSITESSYEQYF. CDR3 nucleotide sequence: TGTGCCAGTAGTATAACGGAGAGCTCCTACGAGCAGTACTTC.

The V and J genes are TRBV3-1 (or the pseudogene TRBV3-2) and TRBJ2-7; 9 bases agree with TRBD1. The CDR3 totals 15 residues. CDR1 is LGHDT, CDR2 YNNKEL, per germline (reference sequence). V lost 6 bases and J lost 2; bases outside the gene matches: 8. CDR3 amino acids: CASSLGQGMAYEQYF. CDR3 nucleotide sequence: TGTGCCAGCAGTCTCGGACAGGGGATGGCCTACGAGCAGTACTTC.

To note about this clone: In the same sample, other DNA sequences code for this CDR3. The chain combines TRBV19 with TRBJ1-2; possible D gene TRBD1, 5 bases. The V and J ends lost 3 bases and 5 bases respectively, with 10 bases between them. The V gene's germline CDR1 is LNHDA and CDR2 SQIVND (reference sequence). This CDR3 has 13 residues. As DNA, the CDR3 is TGTGCCAGTAGTATCGGGGGAGGGTATGGCTACACCTTC. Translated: CASSIGGGYGYTF. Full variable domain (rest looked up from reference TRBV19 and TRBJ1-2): DGGITQSPKYLFRKEGQNVTLSCEQNLNHDAMYWYRQDPGQGLRLIYYSQIVNDFQKGDIAEGYSVSREKKESFPLTVTSAQKNPTAFYLCASSIGGGYGYTFGSGTRLTVV.

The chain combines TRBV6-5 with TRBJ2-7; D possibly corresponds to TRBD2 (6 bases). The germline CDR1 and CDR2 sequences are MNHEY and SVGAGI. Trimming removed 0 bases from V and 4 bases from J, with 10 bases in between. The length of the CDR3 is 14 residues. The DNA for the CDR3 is TGTGCCAGCAGTTACTCGCCCGGGGGTTACGAGCAGTACTTC. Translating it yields CASSYSPGGYEQYF.

In DNA, the CDR3 is TGTGCCAGCAGCGGCCGGGACAGGGTTGGAACCGGGGAGCTGTTTTTT. Its translation: CASSGRDRVGTGELFF. The V call is TRBV9, the J call TRBJ2-2; the match to TRBD1 covers 9 bases. Germline V gives CDR1 SGDLS, CDR2 YYNGEE. The CDR3 is made up of 16 amino acids. V was clipped by 3 bases and J by 5 bases; unmatched bases: 8.

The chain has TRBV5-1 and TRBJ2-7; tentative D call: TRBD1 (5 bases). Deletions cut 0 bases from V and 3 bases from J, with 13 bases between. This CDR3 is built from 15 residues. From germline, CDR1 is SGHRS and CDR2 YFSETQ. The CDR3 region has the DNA TGCGCCAGCAGCTTGGAATGGGGCTTCGGCTACGAGCAGTACTTC. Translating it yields CASSLEWGFGYEQYF.

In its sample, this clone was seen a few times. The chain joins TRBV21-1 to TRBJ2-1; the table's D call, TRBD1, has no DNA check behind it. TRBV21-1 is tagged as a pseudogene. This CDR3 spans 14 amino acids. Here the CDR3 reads CASSKKTTGDEQFF. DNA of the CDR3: TGTGCCAGCAGCAAAAAGACTACAGGGGACGAGCAGTTCTTC.

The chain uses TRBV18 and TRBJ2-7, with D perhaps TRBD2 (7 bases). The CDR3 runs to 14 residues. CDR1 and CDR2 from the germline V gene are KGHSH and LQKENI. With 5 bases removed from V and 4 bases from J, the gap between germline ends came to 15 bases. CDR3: CASSTRGAGYEQYF. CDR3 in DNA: TGTGCCAGCTCAACTCGGGGGGCCGGATACGAGCAGTACTTC.

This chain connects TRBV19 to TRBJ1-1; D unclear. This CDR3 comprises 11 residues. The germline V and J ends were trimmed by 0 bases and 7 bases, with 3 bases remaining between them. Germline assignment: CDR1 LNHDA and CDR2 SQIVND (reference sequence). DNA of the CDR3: TGTGCCAGTAGTATAGACTTTGAAGCTTTCTTT. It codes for CASSIDFEAFF. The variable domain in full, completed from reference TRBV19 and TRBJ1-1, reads DGGITQSPKYLFRKEGQNVTLSCEQNLNHDAMYWYRQDPGQGLRLIYYSQIVNDFQKGDIAEGYSVSREKKESFPLTVTSAQKNPTAFYLCASSIDFEAFFGQGTRLTVV.